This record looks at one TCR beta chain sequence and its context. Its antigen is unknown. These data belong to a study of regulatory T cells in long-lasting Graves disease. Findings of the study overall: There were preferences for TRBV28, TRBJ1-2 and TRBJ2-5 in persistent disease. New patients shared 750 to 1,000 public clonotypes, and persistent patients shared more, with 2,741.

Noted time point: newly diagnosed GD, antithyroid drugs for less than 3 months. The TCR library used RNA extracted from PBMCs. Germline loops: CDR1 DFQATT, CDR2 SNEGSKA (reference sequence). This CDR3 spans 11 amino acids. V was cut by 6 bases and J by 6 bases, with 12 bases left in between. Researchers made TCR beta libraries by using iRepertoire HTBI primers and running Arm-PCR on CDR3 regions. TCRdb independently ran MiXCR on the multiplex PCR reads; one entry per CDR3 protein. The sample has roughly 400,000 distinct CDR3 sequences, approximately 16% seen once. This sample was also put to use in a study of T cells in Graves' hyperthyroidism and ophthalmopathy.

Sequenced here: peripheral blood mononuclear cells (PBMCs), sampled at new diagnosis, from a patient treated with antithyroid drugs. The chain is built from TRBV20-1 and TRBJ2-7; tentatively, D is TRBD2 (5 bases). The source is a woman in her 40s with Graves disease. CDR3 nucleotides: TGCAGTGCCACGGCAACTAGCGAGCAGTACTTC. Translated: CSATATSEQYF.